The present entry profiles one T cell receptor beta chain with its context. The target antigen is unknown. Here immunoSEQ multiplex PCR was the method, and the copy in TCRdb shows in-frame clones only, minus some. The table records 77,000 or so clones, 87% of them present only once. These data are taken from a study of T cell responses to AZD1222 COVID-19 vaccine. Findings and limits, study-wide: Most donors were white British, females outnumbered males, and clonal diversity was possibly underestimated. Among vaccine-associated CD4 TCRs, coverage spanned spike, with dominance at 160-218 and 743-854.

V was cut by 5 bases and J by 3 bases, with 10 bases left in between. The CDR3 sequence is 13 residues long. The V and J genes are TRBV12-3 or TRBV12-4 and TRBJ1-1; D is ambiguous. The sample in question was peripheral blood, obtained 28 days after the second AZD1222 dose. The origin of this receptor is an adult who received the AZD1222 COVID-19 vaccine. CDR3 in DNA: TGTGCCAGCAGTGCTTATCTGGACACTGAAGCTTTCTTT. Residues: CASSAYLDTEAFF.